This TCR beta chain is drawn from a study of early T cells in non-severe SARS-CoV-2 infection. Study as a whole: Chains stayed unpaired after sequencing of bulk RNA from unsorted whole blood. Study-level points and caveats: Matches to VDJdb favored anti-spike CD8 responses and missed private and CD4 specificities.

As regards this clonotype: Its antigen is as yet unknown.

Attached unique molecular identifiers marked individual cDNA molecules. Using its own MiXCR run on the 5' RACE reads, TCRdb lists one record per CDR3 protein. The sample comprises under 95,000 distinct CDR3 sequences, 15% of which are singletons, and around 5.8% rests with the top ten. V was pared by 0 bases and J by 0 bases, with 4 bases of the junction left unmatched. Germline-derived CDR1 and CDR2 are SGHNT and YYREEE (reference sequence). There are 16 residues in the CDR3. The TCR sequence derives from an adult who was a healthcare worker with PCR-confirmed SARS-CoV-2 infection or an uninfected control (not recorded which). The sequencing sample was made of whole blood. The chain is built from TRBV5-4 and TRBJ2-3, with 7 bases aligning to TRBD2. CDR3 sequence: CASSLGLAVSTDTQYF. As DNA, the CDR3 is TGTGCCAGCAGCTTGGGCCTAGCGGTTAGCACAGATACGCAGTATTTT.